The sequence of this TCR beta chain was determined in a study of type 1 regulatory T cells. About the research overall: T-allo10 is an in vitro-generated, Tr1-enriched CD4 T cell product specific for alloantigen. Study-wide results and limits: Compared with non-type 1 regulatory T cells, type 1 regulatory T cells showed a more restricted TCR repertoire.

CDR1 and CDR2 (germline): MNHNS, SASEGT. This CDR3 comprises 12 residues. Trimming cost V 10 bases and J 3 bases, with 10 bases left between them. TCRdb independently ran MiXCR on the reads; one entry per CDR3 protein. The sample records 60,000 to 75,000 distinct CDR3 sequences, about a fifth being singletons. This clonotype was seen a single time. As yet, its antigen is unknown. The clonotype originates from a human donor in good health. The genes are TRBV6-1 and TRBJ2-1; unclear D gene. Sequencing used cultured type 1 regulatory T (Tr1) cells, either the whole culture or a sorted fraction (not recorded which). The CDR3 reads CATGRYYNEQFF. The CDR3, as DNA: TGTGCCACCGGGCGGTACTACAATGAGCAGTTCTTC.